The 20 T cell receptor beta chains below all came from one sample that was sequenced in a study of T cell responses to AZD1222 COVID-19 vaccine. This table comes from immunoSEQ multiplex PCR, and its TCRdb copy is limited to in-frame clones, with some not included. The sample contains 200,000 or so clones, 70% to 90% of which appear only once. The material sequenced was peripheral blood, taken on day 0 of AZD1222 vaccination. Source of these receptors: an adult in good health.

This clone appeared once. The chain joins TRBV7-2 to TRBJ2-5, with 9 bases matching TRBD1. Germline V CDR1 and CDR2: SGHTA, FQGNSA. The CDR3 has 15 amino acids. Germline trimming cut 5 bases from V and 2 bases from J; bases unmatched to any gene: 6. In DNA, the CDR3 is TGTGCCAGCAGCACATCCGGGACAGGGCAAGAGACCCAGTACTTC. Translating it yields CASSTSGTGQETQYF.

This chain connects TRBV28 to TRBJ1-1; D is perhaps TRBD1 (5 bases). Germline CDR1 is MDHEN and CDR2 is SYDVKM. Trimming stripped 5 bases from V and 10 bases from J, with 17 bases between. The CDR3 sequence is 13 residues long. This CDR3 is CASSDSGALIAFF. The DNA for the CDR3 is TGTGCCAGCAGTGATTCCGGGGCCCTGATAGCTTTCTTT.

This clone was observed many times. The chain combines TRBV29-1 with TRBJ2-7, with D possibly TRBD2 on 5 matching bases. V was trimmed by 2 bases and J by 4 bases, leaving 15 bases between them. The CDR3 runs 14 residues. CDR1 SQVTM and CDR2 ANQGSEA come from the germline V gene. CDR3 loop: CSVETRAPLYEQYF. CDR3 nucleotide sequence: TGCAGCGTTGAAACGCGGGCGCCTCTGTACGAGCAGTACTTC.

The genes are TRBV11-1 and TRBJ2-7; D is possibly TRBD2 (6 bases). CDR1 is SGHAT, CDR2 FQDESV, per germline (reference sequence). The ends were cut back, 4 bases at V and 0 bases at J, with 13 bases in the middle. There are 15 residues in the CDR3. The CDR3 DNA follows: TGTGCCAGCAGCTCCCTCCCCGGGAGCTCCTACGAGCAGTACTTC. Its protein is CASSSLPGSSYEQYF.

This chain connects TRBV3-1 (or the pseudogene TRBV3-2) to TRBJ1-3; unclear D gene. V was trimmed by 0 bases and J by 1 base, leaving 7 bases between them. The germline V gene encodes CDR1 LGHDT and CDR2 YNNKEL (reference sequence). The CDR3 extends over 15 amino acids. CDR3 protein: CASSQEWGSGNTIYF. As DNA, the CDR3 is TGTGCCAGCAGCCAAGAATGGGGATCTGGAAACACCATATATTTT.

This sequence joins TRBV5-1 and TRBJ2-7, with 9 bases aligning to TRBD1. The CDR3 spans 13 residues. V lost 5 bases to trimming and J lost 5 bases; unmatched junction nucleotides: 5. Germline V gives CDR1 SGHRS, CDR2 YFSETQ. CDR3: CASRPGQGNEQYF. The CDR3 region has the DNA TGCGCCAGCAGACCGGGACAGGGAAACGAGCAGTACTTC.

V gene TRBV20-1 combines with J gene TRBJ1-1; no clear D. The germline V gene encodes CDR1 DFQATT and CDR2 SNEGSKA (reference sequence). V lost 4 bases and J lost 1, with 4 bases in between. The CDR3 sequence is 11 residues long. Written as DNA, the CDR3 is TGCAGTGCTATACAGAACACTGAAGCTTTCTTT. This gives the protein CSAIQNTEAFF.

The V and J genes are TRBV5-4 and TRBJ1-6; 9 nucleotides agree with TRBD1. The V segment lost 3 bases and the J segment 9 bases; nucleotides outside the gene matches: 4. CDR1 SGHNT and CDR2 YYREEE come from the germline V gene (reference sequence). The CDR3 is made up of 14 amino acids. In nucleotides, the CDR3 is TGTGCCAGCAGCTGGACAGGGGATGTTTCACCCCTCCACTTT. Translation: CASSWTGDVSPLHF.

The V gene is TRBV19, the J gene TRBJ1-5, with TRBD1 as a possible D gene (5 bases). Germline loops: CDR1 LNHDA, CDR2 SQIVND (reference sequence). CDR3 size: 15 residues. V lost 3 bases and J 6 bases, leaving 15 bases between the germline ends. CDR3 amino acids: CASSIRSTGGQPQHF. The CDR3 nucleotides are TGTGCCAGTAGTATTCGATCCACGGGGGGTCAGCCCCAGCATTTT.

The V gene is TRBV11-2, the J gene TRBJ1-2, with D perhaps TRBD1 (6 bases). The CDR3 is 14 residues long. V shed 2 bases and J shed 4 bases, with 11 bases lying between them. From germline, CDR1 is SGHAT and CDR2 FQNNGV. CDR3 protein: CASSLSGGPYGYTF. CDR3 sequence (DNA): TGTGCCAGCAGCTTAAGCGGGGGGCCCTATGGCTACACCTTC.

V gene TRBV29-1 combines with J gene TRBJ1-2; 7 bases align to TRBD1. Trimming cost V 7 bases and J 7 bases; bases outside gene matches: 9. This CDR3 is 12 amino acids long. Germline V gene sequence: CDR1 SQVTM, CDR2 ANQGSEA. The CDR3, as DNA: TGCAGCGCCGCGACAGGGTACGGTGGCTACACCTTC. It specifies CSAATGYGGYTF.

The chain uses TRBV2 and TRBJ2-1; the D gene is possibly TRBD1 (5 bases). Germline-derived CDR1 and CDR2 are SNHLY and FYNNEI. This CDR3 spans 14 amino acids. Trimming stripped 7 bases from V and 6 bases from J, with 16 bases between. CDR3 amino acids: CASKEQARSNEQFF. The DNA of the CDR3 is TGTGCCAGCAAGGAACAGGCACGATCCAATGAGCAGTTCTTC.

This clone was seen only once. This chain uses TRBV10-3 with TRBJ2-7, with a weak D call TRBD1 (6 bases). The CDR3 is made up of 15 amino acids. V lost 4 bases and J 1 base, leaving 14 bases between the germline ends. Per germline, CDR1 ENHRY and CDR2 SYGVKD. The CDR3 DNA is TGTGCCATCAGTGCAGGGGCTGAATTTTCCTACGAGCAGTACTTC. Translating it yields CAISAGAEFSYEQYF.

The CDR3 bases are TGTGCCAGCAGCTTGGGAGACATTAATGAAAAACTGTTTTTT. Translating gives CASSLGDINEKLFF. This chain uses TRBV5-4 with TRBJ1-4; no clear D. V lost 0 bases to trimming and J lost 4 bases, with 7 bases between them. Germline V gene data show CDR1 as SGHNT and CDR2 as YYREEE (reference sequence). The CDR3 covers 14 residues.

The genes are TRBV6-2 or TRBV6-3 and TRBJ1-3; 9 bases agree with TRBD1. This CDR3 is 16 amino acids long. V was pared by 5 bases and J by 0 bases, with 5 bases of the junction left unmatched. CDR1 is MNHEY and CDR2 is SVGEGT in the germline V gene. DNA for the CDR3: TGTGCCAGCAGTGACGGACAGGGGCGCTCTGGAAACACCATATATTTT. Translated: CASSDGQGRSGNTIYF.

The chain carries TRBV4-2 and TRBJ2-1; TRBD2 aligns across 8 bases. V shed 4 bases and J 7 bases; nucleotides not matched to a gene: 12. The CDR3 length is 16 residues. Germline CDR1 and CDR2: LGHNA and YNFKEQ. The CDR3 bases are TGTGCCAGCAGCCTAGGTGGTCAGCGGGAGTTAAATGAGCAGTTCTTC. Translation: CASSLGGQRELNEQFF.

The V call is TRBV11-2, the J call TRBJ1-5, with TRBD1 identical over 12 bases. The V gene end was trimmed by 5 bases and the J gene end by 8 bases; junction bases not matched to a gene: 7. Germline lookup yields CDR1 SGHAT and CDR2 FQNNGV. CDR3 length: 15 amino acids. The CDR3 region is CASSTGTGGAEPQHF. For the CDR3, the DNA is TGTGCCAGCAGCACAGGGACAGGGGGCGCGGAGCCCCAGCATTTT.

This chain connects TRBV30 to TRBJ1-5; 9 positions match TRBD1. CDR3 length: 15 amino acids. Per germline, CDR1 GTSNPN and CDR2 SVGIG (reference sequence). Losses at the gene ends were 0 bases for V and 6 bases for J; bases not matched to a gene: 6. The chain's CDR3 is CAWSVGTGSGQPQHF. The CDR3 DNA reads TGTGCCTGGAGTGTAGGGACAGGGAGTGGTCAGCCCCAGCATTTT. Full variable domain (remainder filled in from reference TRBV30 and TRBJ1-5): SQTIHQWPATLVQPVGSPLSLECTVEGTSNPNLYWYRQAAGRGLQLLFYSVGIGQISSEVPQNLSASRPQDRQFILSSKKLLLSDSGFYLCAWSVGTGSGQPQHFGDGTRLSIL.

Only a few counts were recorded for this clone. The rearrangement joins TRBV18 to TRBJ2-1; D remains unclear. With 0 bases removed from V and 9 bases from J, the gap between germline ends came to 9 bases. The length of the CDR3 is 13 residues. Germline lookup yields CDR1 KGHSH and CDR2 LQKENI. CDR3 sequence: CASSPPGSPEQFF. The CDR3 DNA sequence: TGTGCCAGCTCACCACCGGGATCTCCTGAGCAGTTCTTC.

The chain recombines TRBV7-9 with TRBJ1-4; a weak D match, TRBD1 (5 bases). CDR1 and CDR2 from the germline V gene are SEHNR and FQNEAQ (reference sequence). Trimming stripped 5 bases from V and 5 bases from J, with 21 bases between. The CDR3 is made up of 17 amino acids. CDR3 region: CASSRSSLGAGNEKLFF. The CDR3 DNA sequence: TGTGCCAGCAGCCGTAGTTCTCTCGGGGCAGGGAATGAAAAACTGTTTTTT.